This T cell receptor (beta chain) emerged from a study of beta chain features in type 1 diabetes. Study-level results: Equally in patients and controls, shorter templates might have been favored by PCR. Type 1 diabetes patients had fewer VDJ junction insertions and more deletions. Patients with Type 1 diabetes showed moderately but significantly shorter TCRB CDR3s in all four CD4+ subsets.

All of the isolated RNA was reverse transcribed, so expressed TCRB transcripts were sequenced. Clones were read by immunoSEQ multiplex PCR, and TCRdb kept only the in-frame ones, dropping some. The profile shows a few hundred thousand clones, around a tenth of them singletons. Averaging approximately 0.11 L, one heparinised blood draw came from each individual donor. Germline CDR1 and CDR2: MNHEY and SVGAGI. Between the trimmed V and J ends, which lost 0 bases and 6 bases, there was a span of 8 bases. The CDR3 is made up of 14 amino acids. With respect to this clone: Its cognate antigen is unknown.

This chain uses TRBV6-5 with TRBJ2-2, with a possible D match to TRBD1 (6 bases). The sequence was obtained from a man aged 25-45 years with type 1 diabetes. The sample taken for sequencing was central memory CD4+ T cells from blood. CDR3 sequence: CASSYSTGAGELFF. DNA of the CDR3: TGTGCCAGCAGTTACTCGACAGGCGCCGGGGAGCTGTTTTTT.